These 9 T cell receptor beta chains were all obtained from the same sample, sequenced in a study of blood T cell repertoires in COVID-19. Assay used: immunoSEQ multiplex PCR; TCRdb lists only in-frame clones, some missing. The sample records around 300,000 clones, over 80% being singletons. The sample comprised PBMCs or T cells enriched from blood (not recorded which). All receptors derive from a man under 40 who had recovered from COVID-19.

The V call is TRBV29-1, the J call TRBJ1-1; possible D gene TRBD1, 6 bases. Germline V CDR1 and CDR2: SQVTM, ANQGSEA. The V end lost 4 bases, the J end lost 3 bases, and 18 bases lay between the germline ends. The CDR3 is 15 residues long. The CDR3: CSVGTPGQHDTEAFF. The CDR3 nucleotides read TGCAGCGTTGGTACACCAGGACAGCATGACACTGAAGCTTTCTTT.

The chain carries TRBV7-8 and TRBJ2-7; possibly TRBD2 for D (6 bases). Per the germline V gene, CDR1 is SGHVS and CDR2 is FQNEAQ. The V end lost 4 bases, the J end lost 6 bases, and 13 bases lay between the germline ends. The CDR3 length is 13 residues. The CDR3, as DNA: TGTGCCAGCAGCTGGGACTCTTTTTCCGAGCAGTACTTC. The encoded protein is CASSWDSFSEQYF.

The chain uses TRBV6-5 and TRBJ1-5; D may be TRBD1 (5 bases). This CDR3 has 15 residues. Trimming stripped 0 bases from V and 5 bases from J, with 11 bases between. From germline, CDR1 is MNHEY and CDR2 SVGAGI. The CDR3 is CASSYSSTRDQPQHF. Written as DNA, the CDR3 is TGTGCCAGCAGTTACTCGAGTACCAGGGATCAGCCCCAGCATTTT.

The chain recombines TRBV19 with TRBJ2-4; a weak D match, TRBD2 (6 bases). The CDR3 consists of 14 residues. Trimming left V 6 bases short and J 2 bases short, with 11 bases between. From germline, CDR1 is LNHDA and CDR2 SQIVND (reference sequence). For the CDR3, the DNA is TGTGCCAGTAGGGACGGGGGAACCAAAAACATTCAGTACTTC. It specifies CASRDGGTKNIQYF.

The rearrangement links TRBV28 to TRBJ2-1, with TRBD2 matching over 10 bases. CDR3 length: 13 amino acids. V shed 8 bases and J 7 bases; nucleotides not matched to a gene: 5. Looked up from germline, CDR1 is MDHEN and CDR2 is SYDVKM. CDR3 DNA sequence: TGTGCCAGCGCAGCGGGGGGGCCGAATGAGCAGTTCTTC. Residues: CASAAGGPNEQFF.

The CDR3 sequence is CASSLIQDSPLHF. DNA for the CDR3: TGTGCCAGCAGTTTGATCCAGGATTCACCCCTCCACTTT. This chain uses TRBV12-3 or TRBV12-4 with TRBJ1-6; D remains unclear. The CDR3 runs to 13 residues. V lost 3 bases and J lost 8, with 8 bases in between.

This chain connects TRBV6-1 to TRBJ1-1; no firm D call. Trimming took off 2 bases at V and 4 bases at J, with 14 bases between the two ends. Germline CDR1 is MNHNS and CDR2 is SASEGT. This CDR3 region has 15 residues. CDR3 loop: CASSEFRRAGTEAFF. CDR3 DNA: TGTGCCAGCAGTGAATTTAGGAGGGCGGGCACTGAAGCTTTCTTT.

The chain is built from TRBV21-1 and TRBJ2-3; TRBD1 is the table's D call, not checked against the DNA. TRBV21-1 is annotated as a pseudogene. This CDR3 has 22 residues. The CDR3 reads CASSKVGKPSNRGERHTDTQYF. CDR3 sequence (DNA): TGTGCCAGCAGCAAAGTAGGAAAACCCTCGAACAGGGGAGAGAGACACACAGATACGCAGTATTTT.

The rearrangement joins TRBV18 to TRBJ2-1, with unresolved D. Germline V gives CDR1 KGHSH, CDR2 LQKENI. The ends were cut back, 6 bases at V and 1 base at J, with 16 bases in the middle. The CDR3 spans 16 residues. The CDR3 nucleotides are TGTGCCAGCTCCGGCGTGGGCGATACGTCCTACAATGAGCAGTTCTTC. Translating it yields CASSGVGDTSYNEQFF.